This TCR beta chain was identified in a study of regulatory T cells in long-lasting Graves disease. This CDR3 has 15 residues. Germline trimming cut 3 bases from V and 13 bases from J; bases unmatched to any gene: 15. Germline CDR1 is SGHTA and CDR2 is FQGNSA. Relying on iRepertoire HTBI primers and Arm-PCR of CDR3 regions, the team built TCR beta libraries. Each CDR3 protein is one row after TCRdb ran MiXCR on the multiplex PCR reads. The data hold hundreds of thousands of distinct CDR3 sequences, with around 15% observed a single time. This clonotype has more than one count but fewer than ten. The time point here: newly diagnosed GD, antithyroid drugs for less than 3 months. After RNA was extracted from PBMCs, the TCR library was made from it. These sequences were also reported in another study, on T cells in Graves' hyperthyroidism and ophthalmopathy.

This specimen consisted of peripheral blood mononuclear cells (PBMCs), obtained at new diagnosis, from a patient treated with antithyroid drugs. The chain links TRBV7-2 to TRBJ2-4; TRBD1 aligns across 7 bases. The clonotype originates from a woman younger than 45 with Graves disease. CDR3 in amino acids: CASSLSQGVAPGQYF. Here the CDR3 DNA reads TGTGCCAGCAGCTTGAGTCAGGGGGTTGCCCCTGGGCAGTACTTC.